This T cell receptor beta chain was recovered during a study of radiotherapy plus CTLA-4 blockade in lung cancer. On the study more broadly: For 15% to 20% of patients, objective responses occurred, and about 33% had disease control.

The CDR3 runs to 12 residues. V gave up 7 bases and J gave up 6 bases; unmatched junction bases: 3. Germline CDR1 is SQVTM and CDR2 is ANQGSEA. Comments on this clone: Its antigen remains unknown.

Study findings and constraints: Clones of tumor-derived TCRs expanded in blood after radiotherapy plus ipilimumab. Increased serum interferon-beta after radiation also reportedly predicted response strongly.

Assay: immunoSEQ multiplex PCR; the TCRdb copy retains only in-frame clones and omits some. This sample carries 81,000 or so clones, roughly 79% of them seen once, and the ten largest clones take 22%. Each patient with chemo-refractory metastatic non-small-cell lung cancer was treated with focal radiation plus CTLA-4 blockade using ipilimumab. The chain joins TRBV29-1 to TRBJ1-3; 10 bases align to TRBD1. This clonotype originated in a human donor with non-small cell lung cancer whose response to radiotherapy plus ipilimumab could not be evaluated. Some clones in this sample may be carry-over from other donors' samples. The sample consisted of peripheral blood, taken from a patient treated with radiotherapy plus ipilimumab. The CDR3 loop reads CSAGTGENTIYF. The CDR3 DNA is TGCAGCGCCGGGACAGGGGAAAACACCATATATTTT.